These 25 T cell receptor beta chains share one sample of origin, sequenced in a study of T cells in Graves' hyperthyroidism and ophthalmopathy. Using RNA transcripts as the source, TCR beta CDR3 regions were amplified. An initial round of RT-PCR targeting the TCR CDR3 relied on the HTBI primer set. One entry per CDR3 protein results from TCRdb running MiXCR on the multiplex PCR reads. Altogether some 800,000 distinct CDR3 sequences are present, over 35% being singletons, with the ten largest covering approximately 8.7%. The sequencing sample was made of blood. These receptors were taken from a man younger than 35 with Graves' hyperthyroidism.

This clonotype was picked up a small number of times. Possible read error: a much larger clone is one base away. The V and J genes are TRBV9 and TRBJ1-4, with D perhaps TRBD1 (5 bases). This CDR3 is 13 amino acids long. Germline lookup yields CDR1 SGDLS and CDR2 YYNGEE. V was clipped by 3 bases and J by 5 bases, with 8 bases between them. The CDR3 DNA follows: TGTGCCAGCAGCGAGGCAGGGAATGAAAAACTGTTTTTT. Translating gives CASSEAGNEKLFF.

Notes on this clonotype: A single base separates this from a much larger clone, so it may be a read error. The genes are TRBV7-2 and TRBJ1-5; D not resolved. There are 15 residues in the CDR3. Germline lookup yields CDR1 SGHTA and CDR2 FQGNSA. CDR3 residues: CASSQDRSGNQSQHF. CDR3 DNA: TGCGCCAGCAGCCAAGATCGGTCAGGCAATCAGTCCCAGCATTTT.

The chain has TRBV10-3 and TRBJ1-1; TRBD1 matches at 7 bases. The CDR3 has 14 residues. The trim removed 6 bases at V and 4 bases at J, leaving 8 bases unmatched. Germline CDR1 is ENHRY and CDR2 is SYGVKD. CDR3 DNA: TGTGCCATCAGAGAAGAAGACAGGGCCACTGAAGCTTTCTTT. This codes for CAIREEDRATEAFF.

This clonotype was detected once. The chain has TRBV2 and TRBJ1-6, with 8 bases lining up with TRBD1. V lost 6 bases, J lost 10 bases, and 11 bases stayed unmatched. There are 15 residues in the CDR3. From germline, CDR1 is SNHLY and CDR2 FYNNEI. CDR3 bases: TGTGCCAGCAGCCGACAGGGGAAAGTAGGATCACCCCTCCACTTT. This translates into CASSRQGKVGSPLHF.

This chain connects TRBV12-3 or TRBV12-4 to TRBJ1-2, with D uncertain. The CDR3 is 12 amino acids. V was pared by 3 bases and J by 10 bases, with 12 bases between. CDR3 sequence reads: CASSFPGSPYTF. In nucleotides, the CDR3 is TGTGCCAGCAGTTTTCCCGGGTCACCCTACACCTTC.

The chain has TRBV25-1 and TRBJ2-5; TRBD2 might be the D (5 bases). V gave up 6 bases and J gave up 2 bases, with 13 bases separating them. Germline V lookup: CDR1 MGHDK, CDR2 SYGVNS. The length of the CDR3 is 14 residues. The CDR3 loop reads CASSSHWEQETQYF. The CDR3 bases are TGTGCCAGCAGCTCTCACTGGGAGCAAGAGACCCAGTACTTC.

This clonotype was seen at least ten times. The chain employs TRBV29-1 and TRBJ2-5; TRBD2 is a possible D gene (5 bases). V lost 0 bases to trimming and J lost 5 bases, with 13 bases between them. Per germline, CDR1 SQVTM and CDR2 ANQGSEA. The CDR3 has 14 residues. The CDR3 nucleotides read TGCAGCGTTGAAGATCTCAGAGGAGGCGAGACCCAGTACTTC. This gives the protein CSVEDLRGGETQYF.

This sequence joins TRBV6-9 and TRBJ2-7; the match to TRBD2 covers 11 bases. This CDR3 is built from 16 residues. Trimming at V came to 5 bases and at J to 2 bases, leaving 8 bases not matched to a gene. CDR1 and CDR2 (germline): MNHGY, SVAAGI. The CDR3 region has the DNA TGTGCCAGCAGTGAACAACTAGCGGGGGAAGCCTACGAGCAGTACTTC. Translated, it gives CASSEQLAGEAYEQYF.

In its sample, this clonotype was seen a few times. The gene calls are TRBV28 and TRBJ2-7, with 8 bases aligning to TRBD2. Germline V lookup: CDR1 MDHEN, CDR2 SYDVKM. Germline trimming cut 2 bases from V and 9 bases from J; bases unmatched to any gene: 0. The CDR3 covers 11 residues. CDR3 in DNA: TGTGCCAGCAGTTTACGGGGGGGGCAGTACTTC. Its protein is CASSLRGGQYF.

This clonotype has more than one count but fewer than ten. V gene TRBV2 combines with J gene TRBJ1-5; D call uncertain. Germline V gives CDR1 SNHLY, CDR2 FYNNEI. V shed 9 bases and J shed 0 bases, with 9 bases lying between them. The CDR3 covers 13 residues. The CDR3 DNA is TGTGCCAGACAAGGCTATAGCAATCAGCCCCAGCATTTT. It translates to CARQGYSNQPQHF.

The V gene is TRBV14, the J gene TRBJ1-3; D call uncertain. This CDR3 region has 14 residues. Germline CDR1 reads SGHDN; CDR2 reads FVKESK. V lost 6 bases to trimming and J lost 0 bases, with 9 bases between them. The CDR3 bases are TGTGCCAGCAGGGTTGTGGACTCTGGAAACACCATATATTTT. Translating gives CASRVVDSGNTIYF.

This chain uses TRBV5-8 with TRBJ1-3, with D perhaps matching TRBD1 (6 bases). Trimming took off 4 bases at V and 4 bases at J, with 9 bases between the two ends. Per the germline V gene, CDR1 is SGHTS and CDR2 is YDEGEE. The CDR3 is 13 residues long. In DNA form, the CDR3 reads TGTGCCAGCAGCAACGACAGGGGAAACACCATATATTTT. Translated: CASSNDRGNTIYF.

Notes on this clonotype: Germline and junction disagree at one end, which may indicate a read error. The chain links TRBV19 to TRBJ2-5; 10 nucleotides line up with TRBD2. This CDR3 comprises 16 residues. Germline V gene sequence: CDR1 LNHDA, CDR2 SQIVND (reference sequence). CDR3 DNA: TGCGCCAGCAGCCAATCAAGGCTAGCGGGAGAAACGGCCCAGTACTTC. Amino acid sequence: CASSQSRLAGETAQYF.

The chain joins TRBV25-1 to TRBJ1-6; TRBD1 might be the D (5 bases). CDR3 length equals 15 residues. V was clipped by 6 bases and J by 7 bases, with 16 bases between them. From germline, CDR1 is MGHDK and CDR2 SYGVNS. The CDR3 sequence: CASREGQDGNSPLHF. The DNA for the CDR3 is TGTGCCAGCAGAGAGGGGCAGGACGGCAATTCACCCCTCCACTTT.

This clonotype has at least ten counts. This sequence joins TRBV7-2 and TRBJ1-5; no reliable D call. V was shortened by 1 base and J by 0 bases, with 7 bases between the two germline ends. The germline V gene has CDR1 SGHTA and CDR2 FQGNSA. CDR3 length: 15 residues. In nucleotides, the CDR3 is TGTGCCAGCAGCTTAGTGACGGGTAGCAATCAGCCCCAGCATTTT. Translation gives CASSLVTGSNQPQHF.

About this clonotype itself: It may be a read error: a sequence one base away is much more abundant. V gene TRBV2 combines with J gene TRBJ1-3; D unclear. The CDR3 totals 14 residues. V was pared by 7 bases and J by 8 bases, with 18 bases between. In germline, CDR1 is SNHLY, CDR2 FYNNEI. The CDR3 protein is CASILGRERDTIYF. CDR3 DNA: TGTGCCAGCATCCTGGGGAGGGAGAGAGACACCATATATTTT. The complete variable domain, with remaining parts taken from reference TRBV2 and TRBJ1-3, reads EPEVTQTPSHQVTQMGQEVILRCVPISNHLYFYWYRQILGQKVEFLVSFYNNEISEKSEIFDDQFSVERPDGSNFTLKIRSTKLEDSAMYFCASILGRERDTIYFGEGSWLTVV.

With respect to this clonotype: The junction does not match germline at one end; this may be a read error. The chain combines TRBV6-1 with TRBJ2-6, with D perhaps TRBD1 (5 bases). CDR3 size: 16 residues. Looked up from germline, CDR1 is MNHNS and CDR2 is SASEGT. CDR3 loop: CASSVTGSSGANVMTF. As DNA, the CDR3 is TGTGCCAGCAGTGTAACAGGATCTTCTGGGGCCAACGTCATGACTTTC.

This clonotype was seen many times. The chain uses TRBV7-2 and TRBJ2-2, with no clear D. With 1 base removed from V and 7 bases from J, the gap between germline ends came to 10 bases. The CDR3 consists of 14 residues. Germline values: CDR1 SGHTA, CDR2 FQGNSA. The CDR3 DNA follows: TGTGCCAGCAGCTTAGGACGAGCCAACGGGGAGCTGTTTTTT. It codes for CASSLGRANGELFF.

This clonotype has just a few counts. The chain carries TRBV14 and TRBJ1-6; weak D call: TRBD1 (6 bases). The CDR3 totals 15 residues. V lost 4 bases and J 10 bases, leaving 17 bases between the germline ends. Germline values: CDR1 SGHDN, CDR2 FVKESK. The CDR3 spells CASSLWGGVRSPLHF. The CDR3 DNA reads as TGTGCCAGCAGCCTCTGGGGGGGCGTTCGCTCACCCCTCCACTTT.

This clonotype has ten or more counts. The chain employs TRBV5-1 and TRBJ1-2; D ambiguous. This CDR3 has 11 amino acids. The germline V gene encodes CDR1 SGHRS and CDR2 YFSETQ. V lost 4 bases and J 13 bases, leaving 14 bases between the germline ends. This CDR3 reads CASSPIRVLTF. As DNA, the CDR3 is TGCGCCAGCAGCCCCATCCGAGTCCTCACCTTC. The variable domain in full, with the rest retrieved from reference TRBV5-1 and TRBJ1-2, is KAGVTQTPRYLIKTRGQQVTLSCSPISGHRSVSWYQQTPGQGLQFLFEYFSETQRNKGNFPGRFSGRQFSNSRSEMNVSTLELGDSALYLCASSPIRVLTFGSGTRLTVV.

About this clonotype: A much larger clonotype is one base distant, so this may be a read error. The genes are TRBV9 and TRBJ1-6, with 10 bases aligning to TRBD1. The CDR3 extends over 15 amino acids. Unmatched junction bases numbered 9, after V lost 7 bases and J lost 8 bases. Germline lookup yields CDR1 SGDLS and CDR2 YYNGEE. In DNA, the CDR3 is TGTGCCAGCGGCGCCCCCGGGACAGGGGATTCACCCCTCCACTTT. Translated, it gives CASGAPGTGDSPLHF.

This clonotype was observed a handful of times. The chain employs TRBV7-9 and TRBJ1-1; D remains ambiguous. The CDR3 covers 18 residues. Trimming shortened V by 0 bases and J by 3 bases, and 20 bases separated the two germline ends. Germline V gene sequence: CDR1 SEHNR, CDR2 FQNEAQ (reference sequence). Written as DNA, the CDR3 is TGTGCCAGCAGCTTAGCGTTTAGTACAGTGTCTAATCACACTGAAGCTTTCTTT. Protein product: CASSLAFSTVSNHTEAFF.

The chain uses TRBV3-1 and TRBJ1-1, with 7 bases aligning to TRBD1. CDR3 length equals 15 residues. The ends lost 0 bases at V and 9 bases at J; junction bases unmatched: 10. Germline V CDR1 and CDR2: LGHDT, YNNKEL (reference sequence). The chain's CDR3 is CASSQEEIRQGKAFF. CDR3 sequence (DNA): TGTGCCAGCAGCCAAGAAGAGATTAGACAGGGTAAAGCTTTCTTT.

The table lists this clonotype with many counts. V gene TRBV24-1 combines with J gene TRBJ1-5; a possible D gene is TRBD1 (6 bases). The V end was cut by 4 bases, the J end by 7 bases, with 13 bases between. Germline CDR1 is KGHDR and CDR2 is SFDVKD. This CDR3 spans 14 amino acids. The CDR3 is CATSDNRVEQPQHF. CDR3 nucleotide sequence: TGTGCCACCAGTGACAACAGGGTCGAGCAGCCCCAGCATTTT.

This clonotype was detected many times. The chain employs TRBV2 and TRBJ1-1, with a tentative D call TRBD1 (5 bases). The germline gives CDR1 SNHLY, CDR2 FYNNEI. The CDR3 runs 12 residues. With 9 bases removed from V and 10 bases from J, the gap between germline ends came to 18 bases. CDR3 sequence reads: CASGAREGGAFF. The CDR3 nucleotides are TGTGCCAGTGGGGCCCGTGAAGGAGGAGCTTTCTTT.